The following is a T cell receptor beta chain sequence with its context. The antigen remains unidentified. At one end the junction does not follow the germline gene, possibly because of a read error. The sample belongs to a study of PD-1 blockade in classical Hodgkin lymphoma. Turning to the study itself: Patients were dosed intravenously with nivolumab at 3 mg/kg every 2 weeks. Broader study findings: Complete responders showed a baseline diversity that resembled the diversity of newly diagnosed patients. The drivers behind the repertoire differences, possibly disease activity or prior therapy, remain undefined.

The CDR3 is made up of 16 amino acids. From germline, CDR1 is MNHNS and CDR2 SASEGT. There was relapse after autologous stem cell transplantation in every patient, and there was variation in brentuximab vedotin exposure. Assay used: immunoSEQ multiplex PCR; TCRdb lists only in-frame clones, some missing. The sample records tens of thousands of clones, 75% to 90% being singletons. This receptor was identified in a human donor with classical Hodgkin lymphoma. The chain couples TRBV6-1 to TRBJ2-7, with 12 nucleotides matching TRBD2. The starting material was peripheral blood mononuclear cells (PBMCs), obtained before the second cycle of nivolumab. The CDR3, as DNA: TGTGCCAGCAGTGAAGCGGGGGGACTAGCGGGCTACGGGCAGTACTTC. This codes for CASSEAGGLAGYGQYF.